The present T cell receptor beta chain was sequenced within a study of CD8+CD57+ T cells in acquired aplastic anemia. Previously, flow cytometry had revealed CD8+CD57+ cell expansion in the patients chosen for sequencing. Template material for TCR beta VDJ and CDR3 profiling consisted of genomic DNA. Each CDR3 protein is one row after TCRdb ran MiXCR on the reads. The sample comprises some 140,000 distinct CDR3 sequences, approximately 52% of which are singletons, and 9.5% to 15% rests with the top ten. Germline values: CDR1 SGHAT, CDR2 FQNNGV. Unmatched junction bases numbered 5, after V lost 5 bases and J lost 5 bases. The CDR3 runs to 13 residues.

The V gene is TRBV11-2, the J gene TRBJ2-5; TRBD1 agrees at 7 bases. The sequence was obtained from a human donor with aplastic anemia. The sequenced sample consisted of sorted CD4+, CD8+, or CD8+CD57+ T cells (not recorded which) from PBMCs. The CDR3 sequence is CASSIQGMETQYF. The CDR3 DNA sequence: TGTGCCAGCAGCATACAGGGGATGGAGACCCAGTACTTC.